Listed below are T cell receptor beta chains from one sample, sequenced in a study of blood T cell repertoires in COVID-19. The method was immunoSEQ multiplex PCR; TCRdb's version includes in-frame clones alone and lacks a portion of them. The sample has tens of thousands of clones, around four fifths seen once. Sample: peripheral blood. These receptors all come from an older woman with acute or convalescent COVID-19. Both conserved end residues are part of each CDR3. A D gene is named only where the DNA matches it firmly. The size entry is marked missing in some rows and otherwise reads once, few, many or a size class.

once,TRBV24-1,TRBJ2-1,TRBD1,TGTGCCACCAGTGACCCGGGACAGGGGACGAATGAGCAGTTCTTC,CATSDPGQGTNEQFF
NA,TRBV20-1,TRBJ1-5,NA,TGCAGTGCTAGTACCCTGCGGAATCAGCCCCAGCATTTT,CSASTLRNQPQHF
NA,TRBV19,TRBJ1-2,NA,TGTGCCAGTAGTATTCCACTGGGAGCTAACTATGGCTACACCTTC,CASSIPLGANYGYTF
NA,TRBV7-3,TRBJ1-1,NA,TGTGCCAGCAGCTTAACGGTCAACGGAGACACTGAAGCTTTCTTT,CASSLTVNGDTEAFF
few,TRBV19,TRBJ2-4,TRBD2,TGTGCCAGTAGTCCTCTAGCGGTAAAAAACATTCAGTACTTC,CASSPLAVKNIQYF
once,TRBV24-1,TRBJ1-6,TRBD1,TGTGCCACCAGTACGGGACAGGGGAATTCACCCCTCCACTTT,CATSTGQGNSPLHF
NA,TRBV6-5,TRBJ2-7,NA,TGTGCCAGCAGTTACTTGGACACTACCTACGAGCAGTACTTC,CASSYLDTTYEQYF
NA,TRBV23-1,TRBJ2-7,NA,TGCGCCAGCAGTCCCCCCCTCCCTTACGAGCAGTACTTC,CASSPPLPYEQYF
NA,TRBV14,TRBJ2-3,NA,TGTGCCAGCAGCCAGGATATCCCGGGACAAGCGTGGGTCCATCGCCATCTAACGCAGTATTTT,CASSQDIPGQAWVHRHLTQYF
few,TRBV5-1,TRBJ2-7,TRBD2,TGCGCCAGCAGCTTGCCTAGCGGGAGGAGCTCCTACGAGCAGTACTTC,CASSLPSGRSSYEQYF
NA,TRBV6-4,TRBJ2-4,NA,TGTGCCCCCAAGCCTGCCAAAAACATTCAGTACTTC,CAPKPAKNIQYF
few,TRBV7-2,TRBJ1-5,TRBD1,TGTGCCAGCAGCTTTGGACAGGGGTCGATCCCCAATCAGCCCCAGCATTTT,CASSFGQGSIPNQPQHF
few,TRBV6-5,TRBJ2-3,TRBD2,TGTGCCAGCAGAGGGACTAGCGGCACAGATACGCAGTATTTT,CASRGTSGTDTQYF
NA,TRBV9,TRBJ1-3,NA,TGTGCCAGCAGCGTAGCTGGGGACTTCTCTGGAAACACCATATATTTT,CASSVAGDFSGNTIYF
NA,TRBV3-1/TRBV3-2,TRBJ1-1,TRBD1,TGTGCCAGCAGTTTTTCCAGGGGGGCCAGGGACACTGAAGCTTTCTTT,CASSFSRGARDTEAFF
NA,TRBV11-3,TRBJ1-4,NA,TGTGCCAGCAGCTTAGGAGGCATGGCAACTAATGAAAAACTGTTTTTT,CASSLGGMATNEKLFF
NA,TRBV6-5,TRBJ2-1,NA,TGTGCCAGCAGTTGGACTAATGAGCAGTTCTTC,CASSWTNEQFF
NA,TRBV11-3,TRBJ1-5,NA,TGTGCCAGCAGCTTAGATCCGGGAGGGAATGGCAATCAGCCCCAGCATTTT,CASSLDPGGNGNQPQHF
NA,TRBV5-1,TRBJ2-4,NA,TGCGCCAGCAGCTTGGGGGTGACACAAAACATTCAGTACTTC,CASSLGVTQNIQYF
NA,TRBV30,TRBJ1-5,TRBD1,TGTGCCTGGAGTTGGGGACAGCCCCATGTAGGGCCCCAGCATTTT,CAWSWGQPHVGPQHF
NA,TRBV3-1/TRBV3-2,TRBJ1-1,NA,TGTGCCAGCAGCCAAGACGGGGAAACTGAAGCTTTCTTT,CASSQDGETEAFF
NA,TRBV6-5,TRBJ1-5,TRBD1,TGTGCCAGCACCGGGACAGGGTCCAATCAGCCCCAGCATTTT,CASTGTGSNQPQHF
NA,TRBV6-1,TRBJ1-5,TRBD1,TGTGCCAGCAGTGAAGCAAGGCCGGGACAGGTCAATCAGCCCCAGCATTTT,CASSEARPGQVNQPQHF
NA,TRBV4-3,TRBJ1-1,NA,TGCGCCAGCAGCCAAGAATCGACAGACACTGAAGCTTTCTTT,CASSQESTDTEAFF
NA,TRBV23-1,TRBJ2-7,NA,TGCGCCAGCAGTCAATTGAAAGGACAGTGGTTTTATGAGCAGTACTTC,CASSQLKGQWFYEQYF
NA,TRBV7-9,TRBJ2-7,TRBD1,TGTGCCAGCAGCTTACCCTACGGACAGGGGACCTACGAGCAGTACTTC,CASSLPYGQGTYEQYF
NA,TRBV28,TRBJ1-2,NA,TGTGCCATCGGGAGGGACCTTCACTTGTATGGCTACACCTTC,CAIGRDLHLYGYTF
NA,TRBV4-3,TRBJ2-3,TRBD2,TGCGCCAGCAGCCCCCTGTGGGGGGGGAGAAGCACAGATACGCAGTATTTT,CASSPLWGGRSTDTQYF
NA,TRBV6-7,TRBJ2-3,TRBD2,TGTGCCAGCAGTTACCCGACTAGCGGGAGGGTTGGAGATACGCAGTATTTT,CASSYPTSGRVGDTQYF
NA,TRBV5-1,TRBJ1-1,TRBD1,TGCGCCAGCAGTCGAATAAAGACAGGGGGTGGAACTGAAGCTTTCTTT,CASSRIKTGGGTEAFF
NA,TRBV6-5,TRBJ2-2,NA,TGTGCCACTTACAGGGTCCCCGGGGAGCTGTTTTTT,CATYRVPGELFF
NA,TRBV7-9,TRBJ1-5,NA,TGTGCCAGCAGCTTACAGGCAGACCAGCCCCAGCATTTT,CASSLQADQPQHF
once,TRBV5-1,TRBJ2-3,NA,TGCGCCAGCAGCTTGGAGCGGGGCACAGATACGCAGTATTTT,CASSLERGTDTQYF
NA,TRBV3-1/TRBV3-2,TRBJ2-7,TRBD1,TGTGCCAGCAGCCAAGGACAGGGCAACGAGCAGTACTTC,CASSQGQGNEQYF
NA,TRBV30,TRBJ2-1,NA,TGTGCCTGGAGTGTGTCTACGCCTTTTGTGCAGTTCTTC,CAWSVSTPFVQFF
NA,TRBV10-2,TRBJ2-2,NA,TGCGCCAGCAGTGGAGGGGGGGGCCTCACGAACACCGGGGAGCTGTTTTTT,CASSGGGGLTNTGELFF
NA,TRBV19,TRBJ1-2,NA,TGTGCCAGTAGTATACTAGGGAGCGGGAACTATGGCTACACCTTC,CASSILGSGNYGYTF
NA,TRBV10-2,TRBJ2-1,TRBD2,TGCGCCAGCAAAGGGACTAGCGGATACAATGAGCAGTTCTTC,CASKGTSGYNEQFF
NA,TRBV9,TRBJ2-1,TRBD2,TGTGCCAGCAGCGTACAATTTACTAGCGGTTCCTACAATGAGCAGTTCTTC,CASSVQFTSGSYNEQFF
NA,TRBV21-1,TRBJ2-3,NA,TGTGCCGGGTGTAGGGGGACAGATACGCAGTATTTT,CAGCRGTDTQYF
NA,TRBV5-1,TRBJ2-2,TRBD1,TGCGCCAGCAGCTTGGGGACAGGGGGACTTCTAGGGGAGCTGTTTTTT,CASSLGTGGLLGELFF
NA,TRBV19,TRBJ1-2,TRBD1,TGTGCCAGTAACCTAGGGGACAGGGGGCTGAATGGCTACACCTTC,CASNLGDRGLNGYTF
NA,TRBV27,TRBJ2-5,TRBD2,TGTGCCAGCAGTTTAGAAGGACTAGCGGGAGGCCCGGGAGAGACCCAGTACTTC,CASSLEGLAGGPGETQYF
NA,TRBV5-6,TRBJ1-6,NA,TGTGCCCCCGAAGAAGAAAGTCATAGTTCACCCCTCCACTTT,CAPEEESHSSPLHF
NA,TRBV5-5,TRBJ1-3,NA,TGTGCCAGCAGCTTAAACCTGGCAGGCTCTGGAAACACCATATATTTT,CASSLNLAGSGNTIYF
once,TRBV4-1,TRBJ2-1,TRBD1,TGCGCCAGCAGCCATCACGACAGGGAGTTGAATGAGCAGTTCTTC,CASSHHDRELNEQFF
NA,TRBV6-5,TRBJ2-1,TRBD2,TGTGCCAGCAGTCATACTAGCGCCTACAATGAGCAGTTCTTC,CASSHTSAYNEQFF